This T cell receptor beta chain stems from a study of T cells after yellow fever vaccination. TCRdb reprocessed the 5' RACE reads with MiXCR, giving one entry per CDR3 protein. The table includes some 350,000 distinct CDR3 sequences, around 6.5% detected once. This clonotype was seen only a few times. Here the sequenced sample was PBMCs, taken 5 days after the yellow fever booster vaccination. The TCR comes from a man aged 25 to 40 who received the YFV17D yellow fever vaccine.

CDR3 DNA: TGCAGTGCTAGCCCCCTTGGGGGTAGCGGGGGTTACTATGGCTACACCTTC. Translating gives CSASPLGGSGGYYGYTF. The chain combines TRBV20-1 with TRBJ1-2, with a possible D match to TRBD1 (5 bases). The CDR3 contains 17 residues. V was cut by 3 bases and J by 3 bases, with 23 bases left in between. The germline V gene has CDR1 DFQATT and CDR2 SNEGSKA (reference sequence).